Listed here are 21 T cell receptor beta chains from one sample, sequenced in a study of shared clonotypes between healthy human individuals. TCRdb's copy holds only in-frame clones and misses some; the assay was immunoSEQ multiplex PCR. The profile shows about 2.4 million clones, roughly 93% of them singletons. The sequenced material came from naive CD4+ T cells from PBMCs. Subset indicated: CD45RA+ positively selected. The receptors derive from a man between 18 and 29 years old in good health. Some clones in this sample may be carry-over from other donors' samples.

V is TRBV7-2 and J is TRBJ1-2; 8 positions match TRBD1. CDR3 length equals 14 residues. The germline V gene encodes CDR1 SGHTA and CDR2 FQGNSA. V lost 5 bases, J lost 4 bases, and 6 bases stayed unmatched. CDR3 bases: TGTGCCAGCAGCGACTCGGACAGGGTCTATGGCTACACCTTC. Encoded protein: CASSDSDRVYGYTF.

The rearrangement links TRBV5-1 to TRBJ1-2, with 7 positions matching TRBD1. Unmatched junction bases numbered 7, after V lost 0 bases and J lost 2 bases. This CDR3 contains 16 residues. Per germline, CDR1 SGHRS and CDR2 YFSETQ. The DNA for the CDR3 is TGCGCCAGCAGCTTGGCCTCAGGGGGGACCAACTATGGCTACACCTTC. It translates to CASSLASGGTNYGYTF.

J is TRBJ1-3 and V is TRBV7-9; 7 bases line up with TRBD1. The ends lost 5 bases at V and 0 bases at J; junction bases unmatched: 10. The CDR3 has 17 amino acids. CDR1 and CDR2 (germline): SEHNR, FQNEAQ (reference sequence). CDR3 loop: CASSANNRGFSGNTIYF. The CDR3, as DNA: TGTGCCAGCAGCGCCAATAACAGGGGATTCTCTGGAAACACCATATATTTT.

This chain uses TRBV4-1 with TRBJ2-7; possibly TRBD1 or TRBD2 for D (7 bases each). V lost 4 bases to trimming and J lost 2 bases, with 15 bases between them. There are 15 residues in the CDR3. Germline lookup yields CDR1 MGHRA and CDR2 YSYEKL. Here the CDR3 reads CASSLYQGGPYEQYF. CDR3 nucleotide sequence: TGCGCCAGCAGCCTCTATCAGGGGGGGCCCTACGAGCAGTACTTC.

Comments on this clone: Other DNA sequences in this sample translate to the same CDR3. The chain couples TRBV19 to TRBJ2-3; D is possibly TRBD2 (5 bases). Germline CDR1 and CDR2: LNHDA and SQIVND (reference sequence). The CDR3 loop spans 14 amino acids. V lost 5 bases and J 2 bases, leaving 11 bases between the germline ends. CDR3 in amino acids: CASSPGLYTDTQYF. CDR3 bases: TGTGCCAGTAGTCCCGGACTCTACACAGATACGCAGTATTTT.

The genes are TRBV7-9 and TRBJ2-4; TRBD1 might be the D (7 bases). CDR3 size: 14 residues. Germline values: CDR1 SEHNR, CDR2 FQNEAQ (reference sequence). The germline V and J ends were trimmed by 6 bases and 8 bases, with 17 bases remaining between them. The CDR3 sequence is CASSRGPQGDIQYF. The CDR3 DNA follows: TGTGCCAGCAGTCGGGGGCCTCAGGGGGACATTCAGTACTTC.

This clone occurred once. The V gene is TRBV7-3, the J gene TRBJ2-1; no clear D gene. V was shortened by 2 bases and J by 0 bases, with 11 bases between the two germline ends. The CDR3 contains 16 residues. From germline, CDR1 is SGHTA and CDR2 FQGTGA. The CDR3 sequence is CASSLGPSSSYNEQFF. The CDR3 nucleotides read TGTGCCAGCAGCTTAGGGCCTTCTAGCTCCTACAATGAGCAGTTCTTC.

The V call is TRBV7-2, the J call TRBJ1-1; maybe TRBD1 (5 bases). Trimming pared 2 bases from V and 5 bases from J, leaving 15 bases between. CDR3 size: 15 residues. Germline V gives CDR1 SGHTA, CDR2 FQGNSA. In DNA, the CDR3 is TGTGCCAGCAGCTTAAACGTAAGGGGTGGGACTGAAGCTTTCTTT. Translated: CASSLNVRGGTEAFF. The variable domain in full, with the rest retrieved from reference TRBV7-2 and TRBJ1-1, is GAGVSQSPSNKVTEKGKDVELRCDPISGHTALYWYRQSLGQGLEFLIYFQGNSAPDKSGLPSDRFSAERTGGSVSTLTIQRTQQEDSAVYLCASSLNVRGGTEAFFGQGTRLTVV.

Here the CDR3 DNA reads TGTGCCAGCAGCCTTACTCCGGGTAGCGGGGATGAGCAGTTCTTC. Its protein product is CASSLTPGSGDEQFF. The chain has TRBV7-2 and TRBJ2-1; TRBD2 matches 8 bases. V lost 5 bases, J lost 8 bases, and 11 bases stayed unmatched. Germline CDR1 SGHTA, CDR2 FQGNSA. The CDR3 has 15 residues.

J is TRBJ2-7 and V is TRBV28, with TRBD1 matching 9 bases. CDR1 is MDHEN and CDR2 is SYDVKM in the germline V gene. V lost 9 bases and J lost 6; bases outside the gene matches: 12. The CDR3 contains 14 residues. The CDR3 protein is CASIPGQGPFEQYF. In DNA form, the CDR3 reads TGTGCCAGTATCCCGGGACAGGGCCCTTTCGAGCAGTACTTC.

Points on this clone: The same CDR3 arises from other DNA sequences in this sample as well. V gene TRBV28 combines with J gene TRBJ2-7, with D uncertain. V shed 3 bases and J shed 6 bases, with 6 bases lying between them. Germline CDR1 MDHEN, CDR2 SYDVKM. The CDR3 covers 11 residues. Here the CDR3 reads CASSFRGEQYF. The CDR3 region has the DNA TGTGCCAGCAGTTTTCGCGGCGAGCAGTACTTC.

This clone was observed a single time. The chain couples TRBV7-3 to TRBJ2-3; TRBD2 is a possible D gene (5 bases). The CDR3 totals 14 residues. V shed 5 bases and J shed 2 bases, with 11 bases lying between them. Germline lookup yields CDR1 SGHTA and CDR2 FQGTGA. CDR3 sequence: CASSPAGLTDTQYF. DNA for the CDR3: TGTGCCAGCAGCCCCGCCGGACTCACAGATACGCAGTATTTT.

This clone was counted a single time. The chain joins TRBV29-1 to TRBJ1-2; D ambiguous. The CDR3 is 13 amino acids. The V gene lost 4 bases and the J gene lost 1 base, with 10 bases spanning the gap. In germline, CDR1 is SQVTM, CDR2 ANQGSEA. CDR3 bases: TGCAGCGTTGGAATGTCTAGTAACTATGGCTACACCTTC. Protein product: CSVGMSSNYGYTF.

This chain uses TRBV30 with TRBJ2-1, with D perhaps TRBD1 or TRBD2 (6 bases each). The V gene lost 4 bases and the J gene lost 7 bases, with 11 bases spanning the gap. The CDR3 runs to 12 residues. The germline CDR1 and CDR2 sequences are GTSNPN and SVGIG (reference sequence). The CDR3 here is CAWTEGGNEQFF. The CDR3 DNA is TGTGCCTGGACCGAGGGGGGTAATGAGCAGTTCTTC. Complete variable domain (other parts from reference TRBV30 and TRBJ2-1): SQTIHQWPATLVQPVGSPLSLECTVEGTSNPNLYWYRQAAGRGLQLLFYSVGIGQISSEVPQNLSASRPQDRQFILSSKKLLLSDSGFYLCAWTEGGNEQFFGPGTRLTVL.

The chain is built from TRBV15 and TRBJ2-5; D remains ambiguous. The germline V gene has CDR1 LNHNV and CDR2 YYDKDF (reference sequence). Trimming pared 1 base from V and 2 bases from J, leaving 8 bases between. The CDR3 consists of 14 residues. CDR3 bases: TGTGCCACCAGCAGAGGGGCCAGTCAAGAGACCCAGTACTTC. As protein: CATSRGASQETQYF.

This chain connects TRBV28 to TRBJ2-7; TRBD2 matches at 7 bases. Germline loops: CDR1 MDHEN, CDR2 SYDVKM. Trimming removed 3 bases from V and 4 bases from J; junction bases left unmatched: 12. This CDR3 has 16 residues. As DNA, the CDR3 is TGTGCCAGCAGTTTGGTGGGCTACGGGAGGCTATACGAGCAGTACTTC. Translated, it gives CASSLVGYGRLYEQYF.

The genes are TRBV9 and TRBJ1-4; D unresolved. CDR1 is SGDLS and CDR2 is YYNGEE in the germline V gene. The CDR3 is 13 amino acids. V was cut by 4 bases and J by 5 bases, with 9 bases left in between. CDR3 region: CASSPGTNEKLFF. CDR3 coding DNA: TGTGCCAGCAGCCCGGGCACCAATGAAAAACTGTTTTTT.

In regard to this clone: Other DNA sequences in the same sample also yield this CDR3. The V call is TRBV9, the J call TRBJ1-2; the D gene is possibly TRBD1 (6 bases). The CDR3 is made up of 15 amino acids. In germline, CDR1 is SGDLS, CDR2 YYNGEE. V was shortened by 0 bases and J by 2 bases, with 11 bases between the two germline ends. The CDR3 DNA reads as TGTGCCAGCAGCGTAGGATGGGGGGCGAACTATGGCTACACCTTC. Translated: CASSVGWGANYGYTF.

Details on this clone: This same CDR3 is encoded by further DNA sequences in the sample. The V and J genes are TRBV4-1 and TRBJ2-7; a possible D gene is TRBD2 (6 bases). Germline V gene data show CDR1 as MGHRA and CDR2 as YSYEKL. The CDR3 is 15 residues long. Trimming stripped 3 bases from V and 2 bases from J, with 14 bases between. CDR3 DNA: TGCGCCAGCAGCCAGGTAGGGAGGCAACCCTACGAGCAGTACTTC. Translation gives CASSQVGRQPYEQYF.

The J gene is TRBJ2-3, the V gene TRBV5-1; 8 bases align to TRBD2. J gave up 6 bases and V 4 bases, and 10 bases lay outside the gene matches. The CDR3 has 15 residues. Per the germline V gene, CDR1 is SGHRS and CDR2 is YFSETQ. CDR3 region: CASSPMGLGPDTQYF. CDR3 DNA: TGCGCCAGCAGCCCCATGGGACTAGGTCCCGATACGCAGTATTTT.

This clone was observed a few times. This sequence joins TRBV28 and TRBJ1-5; 7 bases match TRBD1. V was pared by 1 base and J by 5 bases, with 8 bases of the junction left unmatched. Per germline, CDR1 MDHEN and CDR2 SYDVKM. CDR3 length: 16 amino acids. CDR3 region: CASSLSARGGHQPQHF. Written as DNA, the CDR3 is TGTGCCAGCAGTTTATCGGCCAGGGGGGGCCATCAGCCCCAGCATTTT.